This T cell receptor beta chain was captured in a study of Graves' ophthalmopathy and Graves' hyperthyroidism. Worth noting for this clonotype: The antigen is unknown.

The CDR3 spans 12 residues. Trimming removed 7 bases at V and 2 bases at J, with 9 bases between. The germline V gene has CDR1 MGHDK and CDR2 SYGVNS. RNA transcripts were the source from which TCR beta CDR3 regions were amplified. Amplification began with first-round RT-PCR using HTBI primers, then second-round multiplex PCR was performed. One entry per CDR3 protein results from TCRdb running MiXCR on the multiplex PCR reads. The table records about 640,000 distinct CDR3 sequences, more than 40% of them present only once. Study-wide results and caveats: In blood, most expanded thyroid clonotypes above 0.001 frequency were also detected.

The gene calls are TRBV25-1 and TRBJ2-7; D is perhaps TRBD1 (6 bases). This TCR derives from an adult man with Graves' ophthalmopathy. Sequenced sample: peripheral blood. The CDR3 bases are TGTGCCAGCACCAACAGGGCCTACGAGCAGTACTTC. This codes for CASTNRAYEQYF.